These T cell receptor beta chains were read from a single sample in a study of T cells in Graves' hyperthyroidism and ophthalmopathy. A single record per CDR3 protein comes from TCRdb applying MiXCR to the multiplex PCR reads. The table lists approximately 260,000 distinct CDR3 sequences, approximately 16% of them singletons. Material: blood. The source of these receptors is a woman between 45 and 60 years old with Graves' hyperthyroidism that later progressed to Graves' ophthalmopathy. Both conserved end residues are part of each CDR3. The order of the fields is clone size, D gene, J gene, V gene, CDR3 DNA, CDR3 protein. D genes are given only for firm matches. Clone size is shown for a subset of rows, as once, few, many or a class of expanded clone.

many,TRBD2,TRBJ2-1,TRBV29-1,TGCAGCGGGTCGGGACTACCAAACAATGAGCAGTTCTTC,CSGSGLPNNEQFF
few,TRBD2,TRBJ2-3,TRBV9,TGTGCCAGCAGCGGAAGCGGGAGACAGTTCACAGATACGCAGTATTTT,CASSGSGRQFTDTQYF
-,-,TRBJ1-4,TRBV6-1,TGTGCCAGCAGTCCCGGCGGGTCTTATGAAAAACTGTTTTTT,CASSPGGSYEKLFF
many,TRBD1,TRBJ2-7,TRBV15,TGTGCCACCAGCAAAAAAGGCGGGACAGGGATATCCGAGCAGTACTTC,CATSKKGGTGISEQYF
many,-,TRBJ1-1,TRBV11-2,TGTGCCAGCTGCGACTTGGGAGGATCTGAAGCTTTCTTT,CASCDLGGSEAFF
many,TRBD1,TRBJ2-6,TRBV5-1,TGCGCCAGCAGCTCGGGGACAGGGGGCTCTGGGGCCAACGTCCTGACTTTC,CASSSGTGGSGANVLTF
many,-,TRBJ2-7,TRBV6-1,TGTGCCAGCAGTCCCTGGGACCGCCTCTACGAGCAGTACTTC,CASSPWDRLYEQYF
few,-,TRBJ1-6,TRBV27,TGTGCCAGCAGTTTGCGGGGTTTGTCACCCCTCCACTTT,CASSLRGLSPLHF
many,-,TRBJ2-7,TRBV20-1,TGCAGTGCCCCGAGGACAGCAGACTACGAGCAGTACTTC,CSAPRTADYEQYF
-,TRBD2,TRBJ2-2,TRBV19,TGTGCCAGTAGCTGGGGACTAGCGGGAGATACCGGGACCGGGGAGCTGTTTTTT,CASSWGLAGDTGTGELFF
-,TRBD2,TRBJ2-7,TRBV15,TGTGCCACCAGCAGAGGGATTAGCGGGAGCTACGAGCAGTACTTC,CATSRGISGSYEQYF
few,TRBD1,TRBJ1-6,TRBV5-1,TGCGCCAGCAGCTCACAGGGGGGGGGAAAAAATTCACCCCTCCACTTT,CASSSQGGGKNSPLHF
once,-,TRBJ2-2,TRBV19,TGTGCCAGTAGTAGGGGCGCCAACACCGGGGAGCTGTTTTTT,CASSRGANTGELFF
-,-,TRBJ2-2,TRBV6-2/TRBV6-3,TGTGCCAGCCCCCGGACACCGAACACCGGGGAGCTGTTTTTT,CASPRTPNTGELFF
many,TRBD1,TRBJ1-2,TRBV28,TGTGCCAGCAGAGAAGGGACAGACTATGGCTACACCTTC,CASREGTDYGYTF
many,-,TRBJ2-5,TRBV5-1,TGCGCCAGCAGCTTGATCCCGGGACCGCGGGAGACCCAGTACTTC,CASSLIPGPRETQYF
-,-,TRBJ2-1,TRBV12-3/TRBV12-4,TGTGCCAGCAGTCTCTGGCAAGGGGCGTTGAGTAGAGGACACAATGAGCAGTTCTTC,CASSLWQGALSRGHNEQFF
-,TRBD2,TRBJ2-3,TRBV11-2,TGTGCCAGCAGCCCCGGACTAGCGGGAGGGTACACAGATACGCAGTATTTT,CASSPGLAGGYTDTQYF
many,TRBD2,TRBJ2-7,TRBV30,TGTGCCTGGAGGCCGGCAGGACTAGCGACTTCCTACGAGCAGTACTTC,CAWRPAGLATSYEQYF
many,TRBD1,TRBJ2-7,TRBV5-1,TGCGCCAGCAGCTTGAATTCAGGGGGCGGGTACGAGCAGTACTTC,CASSLNSGGGYEQYF
few,TRBD1,TRBJ1-2,TRBV20-1,TGCAGTGCGCACATTCCCACTCAGACAGGGGTTTATGGCTACACCTTC,CSAHIPTQTGVYGYTF
-,-,TRBJ1-1,TRBV20-1,TGCAGTGCTAGGGGCGGGGCAGGAAGAACTGAAGCTTTCTTT,CSARGGAGRTEAFF
few,-,TRBJ1-3,TRBV5-6,TGTGCCAGCAGCCAAGATTACTCTGGAAACACCATATATTTT,CASSQDYSGNTIYF
-,TRBD2,TRBJ2-5,TRBV11-2,TGCGCCAGCAGCTGGCTAGCGGGAGAGCAAGAGACCCAGTACTTC,CASSWLAGEQETQYF
-,-,TRBJ2-6,TRBV19,TGTGCCAGTAGTATTGGTGGCTCTGGGGCCAACGTCCTGACTTTC,CASSIGGSGANVLTF
-,TRBD1,TRBJ1-1,TRBV20-1,TGCAGTGCTAGAAGCCCTACAGGGGGGGGCACTGAAGCTTTCTTT,CSARSPTGGGTEAFF
many,-,TRBJ2-3,TRBV18,TGTGCCAGCTCACCCTCCACAGATACGCAGTATTTT,CASSPSTDTQYF
many,-,TRBJ1-1,TRBV24-1,TGTGCCACCCGGGCCCCGAGAGGCACTGAAGCTTTCTTT,CATRAPRGTEAFF
-,TRBD2,TRBJ2-3,TRBV5-1,TGCGCCAGCAGCCTATCGACTAGCGGAGATACGCAGTATTTT,CASSLSTSGDTQYF
-,TRBD1,TRBJ2-3,TRBV12-3/TRBV12-4,TGTGCCAGCAGTTTAGCAGGGGGCCCAGATACGCAGTATTTT,CASSLAGGPDTQYF
few,-,TRBJ2-6,TRBV5-1,TGCGCCAGCAGCTGGGGCCCGGGGGGCTTGGTCTCTGGGGCCAACGTCCTGACTTTC,CASSWGPGGLVSGANVLTF
many,-,TRBJ2-1,TRBV28,TGTGCCAGCAGCCTCCGGGGTACACCTGCCCACAATGAGCAGTTCTTC,CASSLRGTPAHNEQFF
-,-,TRBJ2-2,TRBV20-1,TGCAGTGCTAGACCCACGACCGCTTCCCTGGAGCTGTTTTTT,CSARPTTASLELFF
many,TRBD2,TRBJ2-1,TRBV18,TGTGCCAGCTCACCGGGACTAATCATAGGAGGCAATGAGCAGTTCTTC,CASSPGLIIGGNEQFF
many,-,TRBJ1-2,TRBV6-1,TGTGCCAGCAGTCTCGAGAGGGGTGGGCAGGGAACTAACTATGGCTACACCTTC,CASSLERGGQGTNYGYTF
few,TRBD2,TRBJ2-1,TRBV20-1,TGCAGTGCTCCTCACCCCGCCTCGACTAGCCTATACAATGAGCAGTTCTTC,CSAPHPASTSLYNEQFF
many,-,TRBJ1-2,TRBV2,TGTGCCAGCAACATGGACCTAATAAGTGGCTACACCTTC,CASNMDLISGYTF
many,-,TRBJ2-2,TRBV28,TGTGCCAGCAGTTTTGGGGACACCGGGGAGCTGTTTTTT,CASSFGDTGELFF
many,TRBD1,TRBJ1-2,TRBV18,TGTGCCAGCTCACCACGGACAGGGGGCAATGGCTACACCTTC,CASSPRTGGNGYTF
-,TRBD2,TRBJ2-1,TRBV11-3,TGTGCCAGCAGCTTCCTAGCGGAACACAATGAGCAGCTCTTC,CASSFLAEHNEQLF
many,TRBD2,TRBJ2-1,TRBV28,TGTGCCAGCAGTTTCGGGACTAGAGAGGGATCACGCCACAATGAGCAGTTCTTC,CASSFGTREGSRHNEQFF
many,-,TRBJ2-1,TRBV6-1,TGTGCCAGCAGTGAAAGGACAAAGACCCTCGGGTACAATGAGCAGTTCTTC,CASSERTKTLGYNEQFF
many,-,TRBJ2-2,TRBV6-1,TGTGCCAGCAGGCCGGGCCTTCACACCGGGGAGCTGTTTTTT,CASRPGLHTGELFF
many,-,TRBJ1-5,TRBV2,TGTGCCAGCACTTTCAGGGATAGCAATCAGCCCCAGCATTTT,CASTFRDSNQPQHF
many,-,TRBJ1-2,TRBV25-1,TGTGCCAGCAGGGGCGTTTCCTATGGCTACACCTTC,CASRGVSYGYTF